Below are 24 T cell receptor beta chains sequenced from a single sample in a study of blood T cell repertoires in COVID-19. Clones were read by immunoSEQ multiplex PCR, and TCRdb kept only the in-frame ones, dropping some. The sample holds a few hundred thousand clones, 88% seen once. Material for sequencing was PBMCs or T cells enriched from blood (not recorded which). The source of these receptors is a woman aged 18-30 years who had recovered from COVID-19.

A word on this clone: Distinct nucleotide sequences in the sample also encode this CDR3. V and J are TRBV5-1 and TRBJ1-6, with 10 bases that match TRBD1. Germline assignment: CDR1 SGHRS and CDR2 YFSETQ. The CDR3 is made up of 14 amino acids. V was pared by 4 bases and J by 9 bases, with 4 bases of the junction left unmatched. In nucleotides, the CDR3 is TGCGCCAGCAGCCGAGGACAGGGGGGTTCACCCCTCCACTTT. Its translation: CASSRGQGGSPLHF.

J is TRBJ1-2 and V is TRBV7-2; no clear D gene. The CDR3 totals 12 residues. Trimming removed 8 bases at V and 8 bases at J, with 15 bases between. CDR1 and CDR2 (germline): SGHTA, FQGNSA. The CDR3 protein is CASQMSGGGYTF. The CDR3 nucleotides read TGTGCCAGCCAAATGTCTGGAGGAGGCTACACCTTC.

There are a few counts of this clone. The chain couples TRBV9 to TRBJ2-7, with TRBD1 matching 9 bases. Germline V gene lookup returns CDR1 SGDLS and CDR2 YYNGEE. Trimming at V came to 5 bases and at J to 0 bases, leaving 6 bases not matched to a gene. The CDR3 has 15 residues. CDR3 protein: CASSLQGASSYEQYF. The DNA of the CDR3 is TGTGCCAGCAGTTTACAGGGGGCAAGCTCCTACGAGCAGTACTTC.

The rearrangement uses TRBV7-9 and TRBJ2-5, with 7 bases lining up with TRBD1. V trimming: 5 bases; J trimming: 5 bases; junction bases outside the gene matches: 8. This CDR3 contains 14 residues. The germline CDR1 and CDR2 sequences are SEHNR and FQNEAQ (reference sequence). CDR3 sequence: CASSIETGWETQYF. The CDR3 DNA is TGTGCCAGCAGCATCGAGACAGGGTGGGAGACCCAGTACTTC.

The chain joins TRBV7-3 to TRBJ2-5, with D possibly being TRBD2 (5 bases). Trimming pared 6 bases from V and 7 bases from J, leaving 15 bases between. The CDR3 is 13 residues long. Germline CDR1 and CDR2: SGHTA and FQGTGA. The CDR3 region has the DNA TGTGCCAGCAGGAGCGGCGCCCATCGGACCCAGTACTTC. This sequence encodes CASRSGAHRTQYF.

For the CDR3, the DNA is TGTGCCAGCAGTTTGGAGGGTCAGCCCCAGCATTTT. This encodes CASSLEGQPQHF. The V call is TRBV7-9, the J call TRBJ1-5, with D unresolved. The CDR3 is made up of 12 amino acids. The germline gives CDR1 SEHNR, CDR2 FQNEAQ (reference sequence). With 6 bases removed from V and 6 bases from J, the gap between germline ends came to 9 bases.

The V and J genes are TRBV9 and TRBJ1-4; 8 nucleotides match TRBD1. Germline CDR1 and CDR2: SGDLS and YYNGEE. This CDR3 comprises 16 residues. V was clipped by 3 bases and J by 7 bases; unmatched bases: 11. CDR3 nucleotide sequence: TGTGCCAGCAGCGCCTTAGGGACAGGACTCAGTGAAAAACTGTTTTTT. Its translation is CASSALGTGLSEKLFF. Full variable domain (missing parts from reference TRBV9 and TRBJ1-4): DSGVTQTPKHLITATGQRVTLRCSPRSGDLSVYWYQQSLDQGLQFLIQYYNGEERAKGNILERFSAQQFPDLHSELNLSSLELGDSALYFCASSALGTGLSEKLFFGSGTQLSVL.

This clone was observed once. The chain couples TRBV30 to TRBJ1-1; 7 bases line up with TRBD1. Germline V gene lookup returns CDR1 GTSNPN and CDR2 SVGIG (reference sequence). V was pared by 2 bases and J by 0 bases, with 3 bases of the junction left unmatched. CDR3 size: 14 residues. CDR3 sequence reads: CAWSKGALNTEAFF. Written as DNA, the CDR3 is TGTGCCTGGAGTAAGGGGGCGTTGAACACTGAAGCTTTCTTT.

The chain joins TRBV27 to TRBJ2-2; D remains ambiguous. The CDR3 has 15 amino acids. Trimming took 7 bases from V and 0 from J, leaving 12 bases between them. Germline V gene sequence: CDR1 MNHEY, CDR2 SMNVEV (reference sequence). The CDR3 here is CASTSELANTGELFF. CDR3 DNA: TGTGCCAGCACGAGCGAGCTCGCGAACACCGGGGAGCTGTTTTTT.

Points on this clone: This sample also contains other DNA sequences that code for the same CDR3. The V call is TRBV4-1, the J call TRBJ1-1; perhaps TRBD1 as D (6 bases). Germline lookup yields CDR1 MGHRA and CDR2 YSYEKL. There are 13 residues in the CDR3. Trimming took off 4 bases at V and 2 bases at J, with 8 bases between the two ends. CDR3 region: CASSPQGNTEAFF. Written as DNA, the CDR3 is TGCGCCAGCAGCCCACAGGGAAACACTGAAGCTTTCTTT.

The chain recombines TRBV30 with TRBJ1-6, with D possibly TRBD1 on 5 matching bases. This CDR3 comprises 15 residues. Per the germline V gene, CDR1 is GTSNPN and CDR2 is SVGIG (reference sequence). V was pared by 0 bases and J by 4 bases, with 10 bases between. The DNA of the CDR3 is TGTGCCTGGAGTGTAGCAGGGACTTATAATTCACCCCTCCACTTT. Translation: CAWSVAGTYNSPLHF.

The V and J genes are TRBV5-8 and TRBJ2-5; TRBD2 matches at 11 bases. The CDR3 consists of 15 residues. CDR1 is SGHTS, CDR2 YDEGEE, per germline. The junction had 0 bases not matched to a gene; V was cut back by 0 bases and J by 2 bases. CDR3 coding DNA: TGTGCCAGCAGCTTGGGGACTAGCGGGCAAGAGACCCAGTACTTC. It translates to CASSLGTSGQETQYF.

This CDR3 reads CSARRGQPQHF. The CDR3 DNA reads TGCAGTGCTAGACGGGGTCAGCCCCAGCATTTT. The chain carries TRBV20-1 and TRBJ1-5; no reliable D call. Germline V CDR1 and CDR2: DFQATT, SNEGSKA (reference sequence). Trimming removed 2 bases from V and 6 bases from J, with 5 bases in between. The CDR3 is made up of 11 amino acids.

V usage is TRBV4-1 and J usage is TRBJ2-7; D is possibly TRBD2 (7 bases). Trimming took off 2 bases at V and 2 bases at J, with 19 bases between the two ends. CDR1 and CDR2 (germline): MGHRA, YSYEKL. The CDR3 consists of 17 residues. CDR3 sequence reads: CASSQPRERGGTYEQYF. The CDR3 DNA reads TGCGCCAGCAGCCAACCAAGGGAGAGGGGGGGAACCTACGAGCAGTACTTC.

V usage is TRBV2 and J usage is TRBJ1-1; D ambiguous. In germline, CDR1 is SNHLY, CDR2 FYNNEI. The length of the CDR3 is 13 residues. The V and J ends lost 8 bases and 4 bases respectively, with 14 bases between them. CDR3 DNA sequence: TGTGCCAGCCGGCAGTGGGGAGGCACTGAAGCTTTCTTT. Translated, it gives CASRQWGGTEAFF.

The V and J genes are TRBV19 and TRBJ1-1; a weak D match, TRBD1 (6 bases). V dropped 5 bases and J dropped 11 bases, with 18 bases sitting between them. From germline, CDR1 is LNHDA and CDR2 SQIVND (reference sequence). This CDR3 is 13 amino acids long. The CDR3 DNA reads TGTGCCAGTAGTCCTGGGCAGGGGACTAGGGCTTTCTTT. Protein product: CASSPGQGTRAFF. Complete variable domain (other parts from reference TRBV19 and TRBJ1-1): DGGITQSPKYLFRKEGQNVTLSCEQNLNHDAMYWYRQDPGQGLRLIYYSQIVNDFQKGDIAEGYSVSREKKESFPLTVTSAQKNPTAFYLCASSPGQGTRAFFGQGTRLTVV.

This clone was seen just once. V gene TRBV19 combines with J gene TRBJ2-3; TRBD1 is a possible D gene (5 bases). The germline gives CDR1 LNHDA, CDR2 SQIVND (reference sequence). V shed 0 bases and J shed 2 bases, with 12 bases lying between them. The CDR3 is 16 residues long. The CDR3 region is CASSIEGQLLTDTQYF. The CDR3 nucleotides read TGTGCCAGTAGTATAGAGGGGCAGTTGCTCACAGATACGCAGTATTTT. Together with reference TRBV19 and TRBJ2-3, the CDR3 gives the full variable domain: DGGITQSPKYLFRKEGQNVTLSCEQNLNHDAMYWYRQDPGQGLRLIYYSQIVNDFQKGDIAEGYSVSREKKESFPLTVTSAQKNPTAFYLCASSIEGQLLTDTQYFGPGTRLTVL.

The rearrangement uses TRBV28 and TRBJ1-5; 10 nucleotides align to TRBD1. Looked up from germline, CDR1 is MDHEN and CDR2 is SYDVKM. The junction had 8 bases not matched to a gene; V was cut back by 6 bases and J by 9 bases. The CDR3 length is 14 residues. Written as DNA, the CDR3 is TGTGCCAGCAGGCCCGAGACAGGGGGCTTGCCCCAGCATTTT. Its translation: CASRPETGGLPQHF.

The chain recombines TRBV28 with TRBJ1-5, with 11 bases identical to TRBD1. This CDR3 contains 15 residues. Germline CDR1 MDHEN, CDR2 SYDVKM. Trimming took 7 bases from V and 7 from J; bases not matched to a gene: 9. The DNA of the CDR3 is TGTGCCAGCAAGGACGTCGGGACAGGGGGGCAGCCCCAGCATTTT. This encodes CASKDVGTGGQPQHF.

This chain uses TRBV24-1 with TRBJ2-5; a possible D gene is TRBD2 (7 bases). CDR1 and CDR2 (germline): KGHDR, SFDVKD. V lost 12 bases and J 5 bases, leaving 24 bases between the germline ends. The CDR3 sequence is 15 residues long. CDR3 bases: TGTGCCCCCCCGGGGGCGGGGGACGCAGGCGAGACCCAGTACTTC. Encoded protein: CAPPGAGDAGETQYF.

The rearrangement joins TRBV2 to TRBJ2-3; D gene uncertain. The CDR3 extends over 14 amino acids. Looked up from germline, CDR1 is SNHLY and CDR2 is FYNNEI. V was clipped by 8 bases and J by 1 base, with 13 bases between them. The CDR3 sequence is CASESVEGTDTQYF. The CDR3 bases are TGTGCCAGCGAAAGTGTAGAGGGCACAGATACGCAGTATTTT.

Here the CDR3 DNA reads TGCGCCAGCAGCTTCCGGGATATCAATGAGCAGTTCTTC. Its protein product is CASSFRDINEQFF. The rearrangement uses TRBV4-1 and TRBJ2-1, with TRBD2 as a possible D gene (5 bases). The CDR3 loop spans 13 amino acids. Germline CDR1 MGHRA, CDR2 YSYEKL. V lost 5 bases and J 6 bases, leaving 11 bases between the germline ends.

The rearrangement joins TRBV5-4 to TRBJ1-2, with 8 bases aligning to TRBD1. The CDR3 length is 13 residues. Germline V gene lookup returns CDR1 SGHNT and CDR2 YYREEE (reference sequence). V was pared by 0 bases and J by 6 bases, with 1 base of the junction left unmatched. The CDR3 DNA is TGTGCCAGCAGCTTGGACAGGGGGGATGGCTACACCTTC. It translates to CASSLDRGDGYTF.

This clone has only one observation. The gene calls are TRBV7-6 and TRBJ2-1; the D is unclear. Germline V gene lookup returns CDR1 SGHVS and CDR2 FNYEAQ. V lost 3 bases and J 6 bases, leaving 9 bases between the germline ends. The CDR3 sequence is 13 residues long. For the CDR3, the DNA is TGTGCCAGCAGCTTTTATAGCATCAATGAGCAGTTCTTC. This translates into CASSFYSINEQFF.